One sample yielded the 6 T cell receptor beta chains listed below, sequenced in a study of blood T cell repertoires in COVID-19. Sequencing was performed with immunoSEQ multiplex PCR; in TCRdb, only in-frame clones are kept and a portion is missing. The sample gives 200,000 to 250,000 clones, less than 90% of which show up once; approximately 6.8% is in the top ten. Specimen: PBMCs or T cells enriched from blood (not recorded which). These receptor sequences come from a middle-aged woman who had recovered from COVID-19.

This clone was observed a single time. The chain combines TRBV27 with TRBJ2-3, with D tentatively TRBD2 (5 bases). CDR1 and CDR2 from the germline V gene are MNHEY and SMNVEV (reference sequence). This CDR3 has 14 residues. The CDR3 reads CGTQVSRTTDTQYF. DNA of the CDR3: TGTGGTACGCAAGTCAGCAGGACTACAGATACGCAGTATTTT.

The chain employs TRBV4-1 and TRBJ2-1, with 7 positions matching TRBD2. Germline CDR1 MGHRA, CDR2 YSYEKL. The V and J ends lost 2 bases and 5 bases, in that order; junction bases with no gene match: 12. CDR3 length equals 17 residues. CDR3 amino acids: CASSQRSRRETNNEQFF. The CDR3, as DNA: TGCGCCAGCAGCCAAAGGTCTAGGCGGGAGACAAACAATGAGCAGTTCTTC.

J is TRBJ2-1 and V is TRBV7-2; 8 bases map to TRBD2. Germline CDR1 and CDR2: SGHTA and FQGNSA. The CDR3 is made up of 15 amino acids. Trimming removed 7 bases from V and 4 bases from J; junction bases left unmatched: 9. The CDR3 reads CASTPASGSYNEQFF. The CDR3, as DNA: TGTGCCAGCACTCCCGCAAGCGGGAGTTACAATGAGCAGTTCTTC.

The chain uses TRBV7-6 and TRBJ2-7; D gene ambiguous. This CDR3 has 11 amino acids. CDR1 is SGHVS and CDR2 is FNYEAQ in the germline V gene. V was trimmed by 5 bases and J by 6 bases, leaving 8 bases between them. This chain's CDR3 is CASSLLSEQYV. Here the CDR3 DNA reads TGTGCCAGCAGCCTCTTATCCGAGCAGTACGTC.

The chain uses TRBV5-5 and TRBJ1-2; D remains unclear. In germline, CDR1 is SGHKS, CDR2 YYEKEE (reference sequence). Trimming stripped 4 bases from V and 0 bases from J, with 7 bases between. The CDR3 contains 13 residues. The CDR3 region is CASSRVTNYGYTF. In DNA form, the CDR3 reads TGTGCCAGCAGCCGGGTGACTAACTATGGCTACACCTTC.

The chain links TRBV15 to TRBJ2-6, with TRBD1 matching 7 bases. Germline V gene sequence: CDR1 LNHNV, CDR2 YYDKDF (reference sequence). This CDR3 comprises 18 residues. V shed 5 bases and J 3 bases; nucleotides not matched to a gene: 13. The CDR3 DNA sequence: TGTGCCACCAGCTCCCGGACAGGACTCTTCGGTGGGGCCAACGTCCTGACTTTC. The encoded protein is CATSSRTGLFGGANVLTF.